This record looks at one TCR beta chain sequence and its context. The antigen it binds to is not known. No base-level quality is on record; no much larger clone is a single base apart. TCRbeta CDR3 regions were amplified from genomic DNA using the immunoSEQ Assay, a bias-controlled multiplex PCR. On the study's bioinformatics: Within the assay, amplification of reference gene primers was used to estimate how many nucleated cells each sample contained. To quantify the absolute abundance of each unique TCRbeta CDR3 rearrangement, sequence reads were collapsed and filtered. For each sample, productive Simpson clonality was calculated by taking the square root of Simpson's diversity index across productive rearrangements. TCRdb provides this immuneACCESS table in a form limited to in-frame rearrangements. Some clones are lacking; in checked studies, under half of them reflect an unresolved V gene, and why the rest are absent is not known. V and J calls plus clone size are reproduced from that table; the DNA served to infer D and trimming. The sample data list about 400,000 clones, and roughly 87% of these were observed just once. Around 2.1% of the sample goes to the ten largest clones.

The data were taken from a study of blood T cell repertoires in COVID-19 (TCRdb year 2020). Some background on the complete study: Samples covering the acute and convalescent phases of COVID-19 were provided by collaborators in the United States, Italy and Spain. The sample metadata nearly always contained a de-identified subject ID, COVID-19 status, age in years and sex. The repertoires were released in a freely available public database intended as a resource for research on the immune response to SARS-CoV-2. Deeply sampled blood TCRbeta repertoires from subjects exposed to, actively infected with, or recovered from COVID-19 were included in the dataset. The material from the prospective study consisted of cDNA or gDNA derived from T cells, B-cell-depleted T cells, or PBMCs. The samples were drawn from two sources: the first 160 participants of the ongoing ImmuneRACE study, and fewer than 1,500 subjects contributed by 6 global collaborators. Where available, HLA class I and class II types were taken from metadata supplied by the sample provider and were not determined by assay-based typing.

The CDR3 covers 18 residues, taking in both the cysteine and the phenylalanine. The DNA shown is the 54-base CDR3, in frame from base 1. The junction shows trimming of 6 bases on V and 2 bases on J, and the gene matches do not reach 13 bases of it. Based on the germline V gene, the CDR1 and CDR2 sequences are SGHAT and FQNNGV. Enrolling through a virtual design, the prospective study's participants ranged in age from roughly 18 to 100 years and lived across roughly 23 United States geographic areas. To assign participants to cohorts, the prospective study relied on clinical history that participants themselves reported in a screening survey and a study questionnaire. In the prospective study, mobile phlebotomists collected whole blood, serum and a nasopharyngeal or oropharyngeal swab from each participant. Over an approximately 2-month period, participants in the prospective study had the option of providing additional blood draws and questionnaires. Prospective study blood samples were shipped either frozen or at room temperature before DNA extraction.

Points the paper makes about the study in general: How much clinical and demographic metadata was included differed by source and by participant, and the metadata was provided uncurated.

Sequenced sample: PBMCs or T cells enriched from blood (not recorded which). This sequence originates from a woman aged 40 to 50 with acute COVID-19. Here the chain combines TRBV11-2 and TRBJ1-1; 12 bases in the junction line up with TRBD1. The encoded CDR3 is CASSPVRDRGRTNTEAFF. The nucleotide sequence reads as follows: TGTGCCAGCAGTCCCGTACGGGACAGGGGGCGAACTAACACTGAAGCTTTCTTT.